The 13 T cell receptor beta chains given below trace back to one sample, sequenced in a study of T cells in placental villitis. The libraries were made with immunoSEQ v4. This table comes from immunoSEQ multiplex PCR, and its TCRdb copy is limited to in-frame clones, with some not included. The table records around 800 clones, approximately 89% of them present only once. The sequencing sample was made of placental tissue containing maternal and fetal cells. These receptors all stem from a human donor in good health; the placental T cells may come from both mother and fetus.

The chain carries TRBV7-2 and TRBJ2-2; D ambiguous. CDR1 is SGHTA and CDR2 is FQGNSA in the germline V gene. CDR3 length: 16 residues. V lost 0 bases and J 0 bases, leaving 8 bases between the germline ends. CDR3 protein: CASSLAGLSNTGELFF. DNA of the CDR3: TGTGCCAGCAGCTTAGCCGGGCTTTCGAACACCGGGGAGCTGTTTTTT.

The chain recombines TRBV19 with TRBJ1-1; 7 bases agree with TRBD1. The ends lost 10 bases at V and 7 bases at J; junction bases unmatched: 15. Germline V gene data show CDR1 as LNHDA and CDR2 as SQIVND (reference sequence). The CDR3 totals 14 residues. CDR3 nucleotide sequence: TGTGCCACCAGTATTCGAGGGGGCTGGGGTGAAGCTTTCTTT. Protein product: CATSIRGGWGEAFF.

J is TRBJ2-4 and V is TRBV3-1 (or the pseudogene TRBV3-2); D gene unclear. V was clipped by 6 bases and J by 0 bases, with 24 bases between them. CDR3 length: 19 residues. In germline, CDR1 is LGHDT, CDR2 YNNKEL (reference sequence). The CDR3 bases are TGTGCCAGCAGTGCACAGATCACCACTCTCCCTCTAGCCAAAAACATTCAGTACTTC. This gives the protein CASSAQITTLPLAKNIQYF.

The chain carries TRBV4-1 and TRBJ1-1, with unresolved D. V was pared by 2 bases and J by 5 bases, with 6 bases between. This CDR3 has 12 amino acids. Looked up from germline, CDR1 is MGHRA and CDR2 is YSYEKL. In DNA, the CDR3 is TGCGCCAGCAGCCAAACCGGGACTGAAGCTTTCTTT. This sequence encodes CASSQTGTEAFF.

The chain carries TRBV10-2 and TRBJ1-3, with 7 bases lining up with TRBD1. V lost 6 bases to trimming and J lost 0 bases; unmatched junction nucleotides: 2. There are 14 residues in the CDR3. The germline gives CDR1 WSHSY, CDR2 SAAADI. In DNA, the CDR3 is TGCGCCAGCAGCCGGGACAGCTCTGGAAACACCATATATTTT. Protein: CASSRDSSGNTIYF.

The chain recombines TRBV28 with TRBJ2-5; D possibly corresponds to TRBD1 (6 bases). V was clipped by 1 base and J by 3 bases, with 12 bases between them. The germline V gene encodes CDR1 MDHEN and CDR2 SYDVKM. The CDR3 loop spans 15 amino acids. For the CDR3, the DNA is TGTGCCAGCAGTTTATCTCGACAGGAGAAAGAGACCCAGTACTTC. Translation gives CASSLSRQEKETQYF.

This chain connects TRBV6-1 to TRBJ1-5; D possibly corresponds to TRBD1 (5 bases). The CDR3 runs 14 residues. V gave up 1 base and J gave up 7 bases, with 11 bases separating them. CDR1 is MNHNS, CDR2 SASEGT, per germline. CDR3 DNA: TGTGCCAGCAGTGAAGTTGGGGGGAACCAGCCCCAGCATTTT. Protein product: CASSEVGGNQPQHF.

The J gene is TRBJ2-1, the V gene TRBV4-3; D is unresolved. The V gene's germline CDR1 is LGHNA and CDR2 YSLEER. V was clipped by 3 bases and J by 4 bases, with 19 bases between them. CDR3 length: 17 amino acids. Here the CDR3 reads CASSHFGEPSEYNEQFF. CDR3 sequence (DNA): TGCGCCAGCAGCCATTTCGGAGAGCCATCTGAATACAATGAGCAGTTCTTC.

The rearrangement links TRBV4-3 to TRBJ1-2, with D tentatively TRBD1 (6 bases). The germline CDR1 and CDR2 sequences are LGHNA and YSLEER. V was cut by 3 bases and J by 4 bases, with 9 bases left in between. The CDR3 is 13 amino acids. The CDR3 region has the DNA TGCGCCAGCAGCCACGGGGGCCCCTATGGCTACACCTTC. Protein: CASSHGGPYGYTF.

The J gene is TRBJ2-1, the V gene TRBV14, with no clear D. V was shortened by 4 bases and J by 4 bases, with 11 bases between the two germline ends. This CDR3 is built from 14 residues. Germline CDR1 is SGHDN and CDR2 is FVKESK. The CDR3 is CASSPNSIYNEQFF. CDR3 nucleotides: TGTGCCAGCAGCCCCAACTCGATTTACAATGAGCAGTTCTTC.

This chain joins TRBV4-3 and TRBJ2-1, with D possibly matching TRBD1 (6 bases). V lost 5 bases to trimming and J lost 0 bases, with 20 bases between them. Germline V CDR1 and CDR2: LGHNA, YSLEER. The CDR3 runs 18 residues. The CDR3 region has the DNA TGCGCCAGCAGCGGCCCCAGGGGTCCCCAGAGCTCCTACAATGAGCAGTTCTTC. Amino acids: CASSGPRGPQSSYNEQFF.

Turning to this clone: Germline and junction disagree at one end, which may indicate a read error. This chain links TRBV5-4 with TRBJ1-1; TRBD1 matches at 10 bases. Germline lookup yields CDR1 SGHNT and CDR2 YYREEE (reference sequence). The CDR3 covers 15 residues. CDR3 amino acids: CASSLVLGDRGLGVF. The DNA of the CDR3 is TGTGCCAGCAGCTTGGTCTTAGGGGACAGGGGCCTCGGGGTATTT.

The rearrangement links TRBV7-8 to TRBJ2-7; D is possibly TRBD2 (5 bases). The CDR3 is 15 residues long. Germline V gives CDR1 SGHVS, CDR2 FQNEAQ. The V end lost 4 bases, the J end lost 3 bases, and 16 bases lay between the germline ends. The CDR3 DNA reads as TGTGCCAGCAGCTCACTATCCGGGATTTTCTACGAGCAGTACTTC. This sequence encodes CASSSLSGIFYEQYF. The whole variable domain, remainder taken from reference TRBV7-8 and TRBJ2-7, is GAGVSQSPRYKVAKRGQDVALRCDPISGHVSLFWYQQALGQGPEFLTYFQNEAQLDKSGLPSDRFFAERPEGSVSTLKIQRTQQEDSAVYLCASSSLSGIFYEQYFGPGTRLTVT.